These T cell receptor beta chains were read from a single sample in a study of blood T cell repertoires in COVID-19. Using immunoSEQ multiplex PCR, the repertoire was profiled, and TCRdb retains in-frame clones only, with some absent. The sample has about 150,000 clones; over 70% are singletons. The specimen was peripheral blood. The receptor set was obtained from a man between 60 and 75 years old with acute or convalescent COVID-19. Each CDR3 is given with its conserved first and last residue. Fields, in order: J gene, CDR3 length, clone size, V gene, D gene, CDR3 protein, CDR3 DNA. The D gene is left open where the match is weak. Clone size, where shown, is once, few, many, or a class for clones that have expanded.

TRBJ2-7 | 14 | once | TRBV11-2 | NA | CASSLPRGVYEQYF | TGTGCCAGCAGCTTACCCAGGGGTGTCTACGAGCAGTACTTC
TRBJ2-7 | 15 | NA | TRBV18 | NA | CASSEEGAVSYEQYF | TGTGCCAGCTCGGAGGAGGGGGCGGTCTCCTACGAGCAGTACTTC
TRBJ2-7 | 14 | NA | TRBV4-1 | TRBD2 | CASSHSGGYYEQYF | TGCGCCAGCAGCCATAGCGGGGGGTACTACGAGCAGTACTTC
TRBJ1-5 | 12 | NA | TRBV6-2/TRBV6-3 | NA | CASSWENQPQHF | TGTGCCAGCAGCTGGGAGAATCAGCCCCAGCATTTT
TRBJ2-7 | 14 | NA | TRBV7-7 | TRBD2 | CASSPGLAGEEQYF | TGTGCTAGCAGCCCCGGACTAGCGGGAGAAGAGCAGTACTTC
TRBJ1-3 | 13 | few | TRBV28 | NA | CASSSGSGNTIYF | TGTGCCAGCAGTAGCGGCTCTGGAAACACCATATATTTT
TRBJ2-2 | 16 | NA | TRBV4-3 | NA | CASSQDPVPRTGELFF | TGCGCCAGCAGCCAAGATCCTGTCCCGCGGACCGGGGAGCTGTTTTTT
TRBJ2-4 | 12 | NA | TRBV28 | NA | CASSSGGGIQYF | TGTGCCAGCAGTTCTGGAGGCGGCATTCAGTACTTC
TRBJ1-4 | 18 | few | TRBV10-3 | TRBD1 | CAISERGGQGNSHEKLFF | TGTGCCATCAGTGAACGGGGAGGACAGGGGAATAGTCATGAAAAACTGTTTTTT
TRBJ2-2 | 15 | NA | TRBV19 | TRBD2 | CASTRTSAYTGELFF | TGTGCCAGTACCCGGACTAGCGCCTACACCGGGGAGCTGTTTTTT
TRBJ1-6 | 15 | NA | TRBV7-9 | NA | CASGKSGAYNSPLHF | TGTGCCAGCGGGAAGTCCGGGGCCTATAATTCACCCCTCCACTTT
TRBJ2-2 | 17 | NA | TRBV5-6 | TRBD2 | CASSPSSGYTNTGELFF | TGTGCCAGCAGCCCGTCTAGCGGGTACACGAACACCGGGGAGCTGTTTTTT
TRBJ1-1 | 15 | NA | TRBV6-5 | NA | CASWFGTGSGTEAFF | TGTGCCAGCTGGTTTGGAACGGGGTCTGGCACTGAAGCTTTCTTT
TRBJ1-2 | 20 | few | TRBV11-3 | NA | CASSRLIKKTGIRANYGYTF | TGTGCCAGCAGCCGGTTGATTAAGAAAACAGGGATTAGAGCTAACTATGGCTACACCTTC
TRBJ1-2 | 14 | NA | TRBV2 | NA | CASRSGVGLYGYTF | TGTGCCAGCAGGTCAGGAGTGGGACTCTATGGCTACACCTTC
TRBJ1-1 | 14 | NA | TRBV3-1/TRBV3-2 | NA | CASSPRAGNTEAFF | TGTGCCAGCAGCCCCCGTGCCGGGAACACTGAAGCTTTCTTT
TRBJ2-6 | 15 | NA | TRBV30 | NA | CAWSVPGAGANVLTF | TGTGCCTGGAGTGTACCGGGGGCTGGGGCCAACGTCCTGACTTTC
TRBJ2-7 | 14 | NA | TRBV7-9 | TRBD1 | CASSLQGQTYEQYF | TGTGCCAGCAGTCTCCAGGGACAGACCTACGAGCAGTACTTC
TRBJ1-1 | 14 | NA | TRBV4-3 | TRBD1 | CASSHPDRGGEAFF | TGCGCCAGCAGCCATCCGGACAGGGGTGGTGAAGCTTTCTTT
TRBJ2-5 | 13 | NA | TRBV7-3 | NA | CASSLTLRETQYF | TGTGCCAGCAGCTTAACGTTACGGGAGACCCAGTACTTC
TRBJ2-5 | 16 | NA | TRBV4-2 | TRBD1 | CASSQPGQGEVGTQYF | TGTGCCAGCAGCCAACCCGGACAGGGCGAGGTAGGGACCCAGTACTTC
TRBJ2-3 | 15 | NA | TRBV5-6 | NA | CASSRSSGLTDTQYF | TGTGCCAGCAGCCGATCCTCGGGTCTCACAGATACGCAGTATTTT
TRBJ1-5 | 14 | NA | TRBV5-6 | TRBD1 | CASSLDRGRGPQHF | TGTGCCAGCAGCTTGGACAGGGGAAGGGGGCCCCAGCATTTT
TRBJ1-6 | 15 | NA | TRBV6-5 | TRBD1 | CASTNPGQGGSPLHF | TGTGCCAGCACCAACCCCGGACAGGGGGGTTCACCCCTCCACTTT
TRBJ2-3 | 16 | NA | TRBV12-5 | TRBD1 | CASGPTGTGGTDTQYF | TGTGCTAGTGGTCCGACCGGGACAGGGGGGACAGATACGCAGTATTTT
TRBJ2-1 | 14 | NA | TRBV5-1 | NA | CASSLAAGPNEQFF | TGCGCCAGCAGCTTGGCCGCGGGGCCCAATGAGCAGTTCTTC
TRBJ1-1 | 15 | NA | TRBV7-3 | NA | CASSPGTFDGPEAFF | TGTGCCAGCAGCCCTGGGACATTCGATGGCCCTGAAGCTTTCTTT
TRBJ2-5 | 13 | NA | TRBV7-9 | NA | CASSLGHQETQYF | TGTGCCAGCAGCTTAGGACATCAAGAGACCCAGTACTTC
TRBJ1-2 | 18 | NA | TRBV4-3 | TRBD1 | CASSQDWDRGGRGYGYTF | TGCGCCAGCAGCCAAGATTGGGACAGGGGAGGAAGGGGCTATGGCTACACCTTC
TRBJ2-3 | 14 | NA | TRBV7-2 | TRBD2 | CASSPGTSADTQYF | TGTGCCAGCAGCCCCGGGACTAGCGCGGATACGCAGTATTTT
TRBJ2-3 | 16 | once | TRBV9 | TRBD1 | CASSPTGTFSTDTQYF | TGTGCCAGCAGCCCGACAGGGACCTTCAGCACAGATACGCAGTATTTT
TRBJ1-5 | 15 | NA | TRBV2 | NA | CASSEGARSNQPQHF | TGTGCCAGCAGTGAGGGGGCGCGAAGCAATCAGCCCCAGCATTTT
TRBJ2-3 | 14 | few | TRBV10-1 | NA | CASSERGVVDTQYF | TGCGCCAGCAGTGAACGGGGAGTGGTAGATACGCAGTATTTT
TRBJ1-1 | 14 | NA | TRBV18 | NA | CASSPTDSNTEAFF | TGTGCCAGCTCACCCACTGACTCGAACACTGAAGCTTTCTTT
TRBJ2-7 | 14 | NA | TRBV19 | TRBD1 | CASSSDRGSYEQYF | TGTGCCAGTAGTTCTGACAGGGGATCATACGAGCAGTACTTC
TRBJ2-7 | 13 | NA | TRBV28 | NA | CASSPSHLYEQYF | TGTGCCAGCAGTCCATCCCACCTATACGAGCAGTACTTC
TRBJ1-2 | 17 | NA | TRBV5-1 | TRBD1 | CASSYLPPGQSNYGYTF | TGCGCCAGCAGCTACCTCCCCCCGGGACAGAGTAACTATGGCTACACCTTC
TRBJ1-5 | 16 | NA | TRBV6-5 | TRBD1 | CASSYSRTGRDQPQHF | TGTGCCAGCAGTTACTCGCGGACAGGCCGGGATCAGCCCCAGCATTTT
TRBJ1-2 | 13 | NA | TRBV3-1/TRBV3-2 | NA | CASSPIRNYGYTF | TGTGCCAGCAGCCCAATTCGGAACTATGGCTACACCTTC
TRBJ2-5 | 17 | NA | TRBV6-2/TRBV6-3 | TRBD2 | CASSYFGAGGDKETQYF | TGTGCCAGCAGTTACTTCGGCGCGGGGGGGGATAAAGAGACCCAGTACTTC
TRBJ2-3 | 16 | NA | TRBV7-9 | NA | CASSLWSGSPGETQYF | TGTGCCAGCAGCCTATGGTCCGGGTCCCCTGGAGAGACGCAGTATTTT
TRBJ2-5 | 16 | NA | TRBV5-1 | TRBD1 | CASSSQGAELQETQYF | TGCGCCAGCAGCTCACAGGGGGCGGAGCTGCAAGAGACCCAGTACTTC
TRBJ1-6 | 15 | NA | TRBV10-3 | TRBD1 | CAISETGGLNSPLHF | TGTGCCATCAGTGAGACAGGGGGCCTGAATTCACCCCTCCACTTT
TRBJ2-3 | 17 | NA | TRBV5-6 | NA | CASSLRERDFTTDTQYF | TGTGCCAGCAGCTTACGGGAGAGGGACTTTACTACAGATACGCAGTATTTT
TRBJ2-3 | 16 | NA | TRBV7-9 | TRBD1 | CASSWTGQWWVDTQYF | TGTGCCAGCAGCTGGACAGGGCAGTGGTGGGTAGATACGCAGTATTTT